This T cell receptor beta chain is drawn from a study of tumor-infiltrating lymphocytes in primary liver carcinoma. This clonotype has a count of ten or more. This CDR3 is 13 amino acids long. Germline V gives CDR1 SQVTM, CDR2 ANQGSEA. Trimming at V came to 6 bases and at J to 2 bases, leaving 1 base not matched to a gene. They got blood RNA out of unsorted whole blood and also pulled out germline DNA. Total RNA (approximately 450 ng) served as template for TCR beta cDNA synthesis primed by a constant-region primer. Libraries covering TCR beta were generated through three nested multiplex PCR rounds (using a slightly modified ARM-PCR). A C-beta reverse primer and TRBV1-TRBV30 forward primers served in each of the first two PCR rounds, at around 10 cycles apiece. Each CDR3 protein is one row after TCRdb ran MiXCR on the multiplex PCR reads. The sample records 150,000 to 200,000 distinct CDR3 sequences, about 61% being singletons.

This clonotype originated in a woman in her sixties with primary liver carcinoma and hepatitis B virus infection. The chain employs TRBV29-1 and TRBJ2-6; TRBD1 matches at 7 bases. The source material was peripheral blood. The CDR3 DNA sequence: TGCAGCGTAGGGGGCACTGGGGCCAACGTCCTGACTTTC. Protein: CSVGGTGANVLTF.